The source of this TCR beta chain is a study of regulatory T cells in long-lasting Graves disease (dated by TCRdb to the early 2020s). About the investigation overall: Newly diagnosed Graves' disease patients had taken antithyroid drugs for less than 3 months. Peripheral blood TCR sequencing and RNA sequencing compared persistent Graves' disease patients with newly diagnosed Graves' disease patients. The study was conducted in China and was registered as a clinical trial. A total of around 35 samples were covered by TCR sequencing, comprising 13 persistent and about 20 newly diagnosed Graves' disease patients.

The protocol used for the library was multiplex PCR. Reads for this sample came from an Illumina HiSeq 4000. TCR beta libraries were built with iRepertoire HTBI primers and Arm-PCR amplification of CDR3 regions. Before sequencing, the PCR products underwent gel purification. As for how the authors treated the data: A total of some 60 TRBV and 14 TRBJ segments were identified across samples and were used for gene usage analysis of CDR3 amino acid clonotypes. COPE and FqMerger were used to merge filtered high-quality paired reads into contigs. Contigs were aligned with BLAST to IMGT TRBV, TRBD and TRBJ reference genes, and CDR3 was defined per IMGT. Highly expanded clones were defined as clonotypes with a frequency above 0.1%. Shannon entropy served as the measure of repertoire diversity, while the Gini coefficient captured V-J evenness. A clonotype was considered public if more than one individual shared it. TCRdb passed the public sequencing reads through fastp at Q25 and MiXCR, retaining productive beta sequences. A single entry per CDR3 protein holds the most common genes and DNA from its merged rows. These V and J calls are TCRdb output, not the study's own analysis. The sample table holds around 420,000 distinct CDR3 sequences, of which around a sixth were seen once. 22% of the sample is held by the ten biggest clonotypes.

The meaning of the sample's time point label: newly diagnosed GD, antithyroid drugs for less than 3 months. For both TCR sequencing and RNA sequencing, RNA was extracted from PBMCs in TRIzol. The diagnosis of Graves' disease followed American Thyroid Association guidelines. Patients for the study were recruited at an endocrinology department in Xi'an, China. From each patient, around 8.3 milliliters of peripheral blood was collected into an EDTA anticoagulant tube. Ficoll Paque Plus density gradient separation was used to isolate PBMCs, and no further T cell sorting was done. An Agilent 2100 Bioanalyzer and agarose gel were used to assess RNA quality, and a NanoDrop 2000 was used to measure RNA concentration. There are 16 amino acids in the CDR3, from cysteine to phenylalanine inclusive. Only the CDR3 DNA stays, 48 bases, in frame from base 1. Trimming at the junction amounts to 1 base on V and 2 bases on J, and the germline ends lie 12 bases apart. CDR1 and CDR2 are drawn from the germline V gene: SGDLS, YYNGEE.

This clonotype was seen repeatedly, ten times or more. The clone's antigen remains unknown. Nothing much larger sits one base from this clone, and base qualities are not available. Overall study results and their limits: The study examined only peripheral blood because the primary lesion, thyroid tissue, could not be accessed. Patients with persistent disease shared more public clonotypes (around 2,700) than newly diagnosed patients did (around 930). Persistent disease showed preferential use of TRBV28, TRBJ1-2 and TRBJ2-5, whereas newly diagnosed disease favored TRBV20-1 and TRBJ2-1. Persistent Graves' disease patients showed lower TCR Shannon entropy and fewer highly expanded clones than newly diagnosed patients, suggesting clonal expansion. The authors acknowledged the small sample size as a limitation that may reduce accuracy. Only the TCR beta chain was sequenced and analyzed.

The rearranged chain carries TRBV9 and TRBJ2-2; the best D guess is TRBD2, with 6 bases matching. Sequences were derived from peripheral blood mononuclear cells (PBMCs), sampled at new diagnosis, from a patient treated with antithyroid drugs. The clonotype was recovered from a female donor with Graves disease. The nucleotide sequence reads TGTGCCAGCAGCGTACGAGGAGGGTACAACACCGGGGAGCTGTTTTTT. This codes for CASSVRGGYNTGELFF.